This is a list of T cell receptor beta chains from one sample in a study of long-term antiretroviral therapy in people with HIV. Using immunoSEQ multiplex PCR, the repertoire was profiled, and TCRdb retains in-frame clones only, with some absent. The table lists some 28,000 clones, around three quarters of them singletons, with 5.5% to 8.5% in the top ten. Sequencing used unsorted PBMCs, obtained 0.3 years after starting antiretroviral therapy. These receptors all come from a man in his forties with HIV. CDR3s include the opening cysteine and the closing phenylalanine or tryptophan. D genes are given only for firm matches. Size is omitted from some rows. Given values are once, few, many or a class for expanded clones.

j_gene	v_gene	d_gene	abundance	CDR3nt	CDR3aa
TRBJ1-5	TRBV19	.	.	TGTGCCAGTAGTACCCGCGGAGAACCCCGGCAGCCCCAGCATTTT	CASSTRGEPRQPQHF
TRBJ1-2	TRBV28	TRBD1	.	TGTGCCAGCAGTTCGCCTCACAGGGGGCAAACAAGCTATGGCTACACCTTC	CASSSPHRGQTSYGYTF
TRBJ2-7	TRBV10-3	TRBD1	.	TGTGCCATCAGTGAGTCCGGGCGGACAGGGACCTACGAGCAGTACTTC	CAISESGRTGTYEQYF
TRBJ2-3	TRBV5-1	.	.	TGCGCCAGCAGCTATACTAGTTCCTACACAGATACGCAGTATTTT	CASSYTSSYTDTQYF
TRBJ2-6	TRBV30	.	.	TGTGCCTGGAGCTCAACGGGGCGGTACCATACTGACTCTGGGGCCAACGTCCTGACTTTC	CAWSSTGRYHTDSGANVLTF
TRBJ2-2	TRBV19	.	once	TGTGCCAGTAGTGGGTCACAGGGACGCACCGGGGAGCTGTTTTTT	CASSGSQGRTGELFF
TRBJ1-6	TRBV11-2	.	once	TGTGCCAGCAGTCTCGAATTTACAGGGTCACCCCTCCACTTT	CASSLEFTGSPLHF
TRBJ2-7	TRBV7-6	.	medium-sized	TGTGCCAGCAGCGTTGGATTTACGGGAGAGCAGTACTTC	CASSVGFTGEQYF
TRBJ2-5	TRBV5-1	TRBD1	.	TGCGCCAGCAGCTTGTGGGACAGTGGAGGTCAAGAGACCCAGTACTTC	CASSLWDSGGQETQYF
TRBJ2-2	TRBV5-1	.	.	TGCGCCAGCAGCTTGGTAGGGGGGGACCGGGAGCTGTTTTTT	CASSLVGGDRELFF
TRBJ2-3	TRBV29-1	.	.	TGCAGCTCGGGACCCGGGGATACGCAGTATTTT	CSSGPGDTQYF
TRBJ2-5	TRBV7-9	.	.	TGTGCCAGCAGTGGACAGTACCAAGAGACCCAGTACTTC	CASSGQYQETQYF
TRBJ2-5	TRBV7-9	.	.	TGTGCCAGCAGCTTAGTATCAGGGGCGGGTGCGACCCAGTACTTC	CASSLVSGAGATQYF
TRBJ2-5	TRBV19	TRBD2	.	TGTGCCAGTAGTCCCTCTAGCGGGGGTTTGGAGACCCAGTACTTC	CASSPSSGGLETQYF
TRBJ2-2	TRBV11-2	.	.	TGTGCCAGCAGCTTAGGGCACAGGGTACCCGGGGAGCTGTTTTTT	CASSLGHRVPGELFF
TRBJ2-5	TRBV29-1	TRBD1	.	TGCAGCGTTCAACAGGGGGCGGAGACCCAGTACTTC	CSVQQGAETQYF
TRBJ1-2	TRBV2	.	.	TGTGCCACCCTGGGCGACAGGACATATGGCTACACCTTC	CATLGDRTYGYTF
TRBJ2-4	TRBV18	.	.	TGTGCCAGCTCACAGGAAGCCAAAAACATTCAGTACTTC	CASSQEAKNIQYF
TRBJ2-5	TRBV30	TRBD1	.	TGTGCCTGGAGTAAGGGGACAGGGATAGAGACCCAGTACTTC	CAWSKGTGIETQYF
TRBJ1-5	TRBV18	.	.	TGTGCCAGCTCACTGGACAGCCCAAATCAGCCCCAGCATTTT	CASSLDSPNQPQHF
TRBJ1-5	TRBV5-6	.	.	TGTGCCAGCAGCTTGTGGGGTGGTGGCAATCAGCCCCAGCATTTT	CASSLWGGGNQPQHF
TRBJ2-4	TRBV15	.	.	TGTGCCACCAGCACGGACTGGAACATTCAGTACTTC	CATSTDWNIQYF
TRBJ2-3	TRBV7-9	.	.	TGTGCCAGCAGACGCAGCTCCGGCAGCATACTCACAGATACGCAGTATTTT	CASRRSSGSILTDTQYF
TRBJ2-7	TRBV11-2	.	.	TGTGCCAGCAGCAGACTTAGCGTCAGTACCCCTTTCTCCTACGAGCAGTACTTC	CASSRLSVSTPFSYEQYF
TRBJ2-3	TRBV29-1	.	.	TGCAGCGTTGTCTGGGATTCCACAGATACGCAGTATTTT	CSVVWDSTDTQYF
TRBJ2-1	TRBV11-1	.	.	TGTGCCAGCAGCCTGAGGGGTCCATCTGGCAACAATGAGCAGTTCTTC	CASSLRGPSGNNEQFF
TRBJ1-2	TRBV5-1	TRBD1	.	TGCGCCAGCACATCCAGGGCAGGGGGAGACTATGGCTACACCTTC	CASTSRAGGDYGYTF